This entry describes one T cell receptor (beta chain). This entry belongs to a study of blood T cell repertoires in COVID-19. With 1 base removed from V and 1 base from J, the gap between germline ends came to 10 bases. Germline lookup yields CDR1 SEHNR and CDR2 FQNEAQ (reference sequence). The CDR3 is 15 residues long. TCRdb's copy holds only in-frame clones and misses some; the assay was immunoSEQ multiplex PCR. This sample has some 190,000 clones, with roughly 89% found just once. This sequence joins TRBV7-9 and TRBJ1-1, with D perhaps matching TRBD1 (5 bases). Specimen: PBMCs or T cells enriched from blood (not recorded which). The TCR sequence derives from a woman aged 40 to 50 with acute COVID-19. The CDR3 is CASSLGAGPNTEAFF. The CDR3 coding sequence is TGTGCCAGCAGCTTAGGGGCAGGGCCGAACACTGAAGCTTTCTTT.